The 20 T cell receptor beta chains below all came from one sample that was sequenced in a study of cytomegalovirus exposure and HLA in healthy donors. The method was immunoSEQ multiplex PCR; TCRdb's version includes in-frame clones alone and lacks a portion of them. The top ten clones hold approximately 1.5% of a sample with some 170,000 clones, about 83% of them seen once. Source material: PBMCs. These receptors were collected from a woman in her thirties in good health and CMV-seronegative.

This clone was counted once. The chain links TRBV14 to TRBJ2-3, with D possibly TRBD1 on 5 matching bases. Germline CDR1 is SGHDN and CDR2 is FVKESK. Between the trimmed V and J ends, which lost 1 base and 0 bases, there was a span of 11 bases. CDR3 length: 16 residues. The CDR3 here is CASSQVPRTSTDTQYF. The CDR3 coding sequence is TGTGCCAGCAGCCAAGTGCCCCGGACAAGCACAGATACGCAGTATTTT. Full variable domain (missing parts from reference TRBV14 and TRBJ2-3): EAGVTQFPSHSVIEKGQTVTLRCDPISGHDNLYWYRRVMGKEIKFLLHFVKESKQDESGMPNNRFLAERTGGTYSTLKVQPAELEDSGVYFCASSQVPRTSTDTQYFGPGTRLTVL.

The genes are TRBV2 and TRBJ2-3; D remains ambiguous. V gave up 4 bases and J gave up 0 bases, with 8 bases separating them. Germline CDR1 is SNHLY and CDR2 is FYNNEI. The length of the CDR3 is 14 residues. The CDR3 DNA follows: TGTGCCAGCAGTGTGGAGAGGAGCACAGATACGCAGTATTTT. As protein: CASSVERSTDTQYF.

The chain is built from TRBV6-5 and TRBJ1-6; D possibly corresponds to TRBD1 (6 bases). CDR3 length: 14 amino acids. The germline CDR1 and CDR2 sequences are MNHEY and SVGAGI. V was shortened by 6 bases and J by 5 bases, with 11 bases between the two germline ends. The CDR3 is CASSRTADNSPLHF. CDR3 bases: TGTGCCAGCAGCCGGACAGCAGATAATTCACCCCTCCACTTT.

This clone was seen once. V is TRBV4-1 and J is TRBJ1-1, with TRBD1 identical over 8 bases. Per germline, CDR1 MGHRA and CDR2 YSYEKL. The CDR3 extends over 14 amino acids. Trimming took 3 bases from V and 7 from J; bases not matched to a gene: 7. CDR3 in amino acids: CASSQSQGAVEAFF. The CDR3 nucleotides read TGCGCCAGCAGCCAGTCGCAGGGGGCTGTTGAAGCTTTCTTT.

The chain joins TRBV9 to TRBJ2-2; 10 bases match TRBD2. Germline CDR1 and CDR2: SGDLS and YYNGEE. This CDR3 has 15 amino acids. V dropped 2 bases and J dropped 3; count of bases not matched to a gene: 1. The CDR3 DNA sequence: TGTGCCAGCAGCGTGCTAGCGGGGGACACCGGGGAGCTGTTTTTT. Amino acids: CASSVLAGDTGELFF.

This clone was seen only once. The chain links TRBV11-1 to TRBJ2-5; 10 bases align to TRBD2. CDR1 and CDR2 from the germline V gene are SGHAT and FQDESV (reference sequence). Trimming cost V 2 bases and J 5 bases; bases outside gene matches: 5. The CDR3 consists of 15 residues. CDR3 in DNA: TGTGCCAGCAGCTTACTAGCGGGGGACGCGGAGACCCAGTACTTC. Its translation: CASSLLAGDAETQYF.

This sequence joins TRBV9 and TRBJ2-7; 10 nucleotides line up with TRBD2. The CDR3 spans 14 residues. Germline CDR1 SGDLS, CDR2 YYNGEE. V shed 3 bases, J shed 6 bases, and the junction held 6 bases outside the gene matches. CDR3 nucleotides: TGTGCCAGCAGCGCCGGGACTAGCGCTTTCGAGCAGTACTTC. Translating it yields CASSAGTSAFEQYF.

This clone was found once. The chain has TRBV9 and TRBJ2-5; TRBD1 aligns across 7 bases. Germline-derived CDR1 and CDR2 are SGDLS and YYNGEE. With V trimmed by 4 bases and J by 5 bases, 11 bases remained unmatched. There are 15 residues in the CDR3. The DNA of the CDR3 is TGTGCCAGCAGCCTAGGGACAGAGGGGATGGAGACCCAGTACTTC. This encodes CASSLGTEGMETQYF.

This rearrangement joins TRBV11-2 to TRBJ2-3; D gene ambiguous. This CDR3 has 12 amino acids. V was cut by 1 base and J by 10 bases, with 9 bases left in between. Germline CDR1 reads SGHAT; CDR2 reads FQNNGV. CDR3 in DNA: TGTGCCAGCAGCTTAGGGTTGCAGGCGCAGTATTTT. It is translated as CASSLGLQAQYF.

The rearrangement uses TRBV15 and TRBJ2-5, with D possibly matching TRBD1 (6 bases). Trimming pared 1 base from V and 2 bases from J, leaving 14 bases between. This CDR3 comprises 16 residues. Germline CDR1 and CDR2: LNHNV and YYDKDF (reference sequence). The CDR3 loop reads CATSRVRQVSQETQYF. CDR3 bases: TGTGCCACCAGCAGAGTCCGACAGGTTTCACAAGAGACCCAGTACTTC.

The chain couples TRBV7-6 to TRBJ2-5, with 11 bases that match TRBD2. CDR1 and CDR2 from the germline V gene are SGHVS and FNYEAQ. CDR3 length equals 17 residues. V gave up 5 bases and J gave up 4 bases; unmatched junction bases: 12. The CDR3 sequence is CASSPPWLAGGGETQYF. The CDR3 DNA sequence: TGTGCCAGCAGCCCGCCCTGGCTAGCGGGGGGCGGAGAGACCCAGTACTTC.

The gene calls are TRBV7-8 and TRBJ1-2; D not certain. Germline V CDR1 and CDR2: SGHVS, FQNEAQ. V was shortened by 6 bases and J by 4 bases, with 12 bases between the two germline ends. This CDR3 contains 13 residues. The CDR3 bases are TGTGCCAGCAGATCAGAGGGTGCCTATGGCTACACCTTC. Its protein is CASRSEGAYGYTF.

The chain carries TRBV5-6 and TRBJ1-4; D not resolved. V was shortened by 6 bases and J by 0 bases, with 21 bases between the two germline ends. CDR1 SGHDT and CDR2 YYEEEE come from the germline V gene. This CDR3 spans 18 amino acids. In nucleotides, the CDR3 is TGTGCCAGCACCTCCCTGGCCCGGGAGGGAGCAACTAATGAAAAACTGTTTTTT. Translation: CASTSLAREGATNEKLFF.

The V gene is TRBV1, the J gene TRBJ2-5; the table's D call of TRBD2 was not tested on the DNA. TRBV1 is flagged as a pseudogene. This CDR3 spans 12 amino acids. CDR3: CTSFPPLREQYF. CDR3 nucleotide sequence: TGCACCAGCTTTCCCCCATTGAGAGAGCAGTACTTC.

The rearrangement links TRBV5-1 to TRBJ1-3, with D perhaps matching TRBD1 (5 bases). V was cut by 0 bases and J by 8 bases, with 12 bases left in between. The CDR3 loop spans 14 amino acids. From germline, CDR1 is SGHRS and CDR2 YFSETQ. CDR3 in amino acids: CASSLVGERDTIYF. The CDR3 DNA sequence: TGCGCCAGCAGCTTGGTAGGGGAGCGGGACACCATATATTTT.

In nucleotides, the CDR3 is TGTGCCAGCAGCTTATTAGCTGGGGGCGGTCAGCCCCAGCATTTT. It specifies CASSLLAGGGQPQHF. The chain uses TRBV7-2 and TRBJ1-5, with a possible D match to TRBD1 (6 bases). CDR3 length: 15 amino acids. Germline loops: CDR1 SGHTA, CDR2 FQGNSA. Trimming cost V 2 bases and J 6 bases, with 14 bases left between them.

The rearrangement joins TRBV4-1 to TRBJ2-1; D not certain. Germline CDR1 MGHRA, CDR2 YSYEKL. V gave up 1 base and J gave up 5 bases, with 6 bases separating them. CDR3 length: 13 residues. The CDR3 here is CASSQVRDNEQFF. The CDR3, as DNA: TGCGCCAGCAGCCAAGTCCGGGACAATGAGCAGTTCTTC.

V gene TRBV7-8 combines with J gene TRBJ1-1; tentative D call: TRBD1 (5 bases). The CDR3 has 13 amino acids. CDR1 is SGHVS and CDR2 is FQNEAQ in the germline V gene. Between the trimmed V and J ends, which lost 0 bases and 3 bases, there was a span of 5 bases. The CDR3 DNA sequence: TGTGCCAGCAGCTTAGCAGGGGACACTGAAGCTTTCTTT. It is translated as CASSLAGDTEAFF.

The J gene is TRBJ2-3, the V gene TRBV18, with D possibly TRBD2 on 7 matching bases. Germline CDR1 reads KGHSH; CDR2 reads LQKENI. The V end lost 1 base, the J end lost 6 bases, and 17 bases lay between the germline ends. The CDR3 has 16 amino acids. CDR3 DNA: TGTGCCAGCTCACCACGAGGGGGGGCTTCAACGGATACGCAGTATTTT. Amino acid sequence: CASSPRGGASTDTQYF.

The chain is built from TRBV5-6 and TRBJ1-4; D is uncertain. Germline CDR1 reads SGHDT; CDR2 reads YYEEEE. The CDR3 is 15 residues long. Trimming left V 1 base short and J 3 bases short, with 10 bases between. The CDR3 sequence is CASSLIRNPNEKLFF. In DNA, the CDR3 is TGTGCCAGCAGCTTGATCAGGAACCCTAATGAAAAACTGTTTTTT.